One and the same sample provided the 18 T cell receptor beta chains below, sequenced in a study of T cells in tuberculosis. Time point reported: new active TB diagnosis, blood taken before or within 7 days of starting treatment. Sequenced by immunoSEQ multiplex PCR; TCRdb stores in-frame clones only, minus some. Of 29,000 or so clones in the sample, 92% were seen once. Material: PBMCs, obtained at tuberculosis diagnosis. The receptors here all came from an adult with tuberculosis.

The chain links TRBV18 to TRBJ2-2; D gene uncertain. Per germline, CDR1 KGHSH and CDR2 LQKENI. Trimming cost V 0 bases and J 4 bases, with 6 bases left between them. The CDR3 runs to 14 residues. The CDR3 DNA sequence: TGTGCCAGCTCACCACCCTCAGGCACCGGGGAGCTGTTTTTT. This codes for CASSPPSGTGELFF. Together with reference TRBV18 and TRBJ2-2, the CDR3 gives the full variable domain: NAGVMQNPRHLVRRRGQEARLRCSPMKGHSHVYWYRQLPEEGLKFMVYLQKENIIDESGMPKERFSAEFPKEGPSILRIQQVVRGDSAAYFCASSPPSGTGELFFGEGSRLTVL.

The V call is TRBV7-6, the J call TRBJ2-7, with 12 bases fitting TRBD2. Germline CDR1 reads SGHVS; CDR2 reads FNYEAQ. This CDR3 has 14 amino acids. The V and J ends lost 5 bases and 5 bases, in that order; junction bases with no gene match: 4. CDR3 sequence: CASSRLAGVNEQYF. CDR3 sequence (DNA): TGTGCCAGCAGCCGACTAGCGGGAGTTAACGAGCAGTACTTC.

Only a few counts were recorded for this clone. This chain connects TRBV4-2 to TRBJ2-7; TRBD2 agrees at 11 bases. CDR3 size: 15 residues. V dropped 3 bases and J dropped 2; count of bases not matched to a gene: 3. Germline CDR1 and CDR2: LGHNA and YNFKEQ. The CDR3 bases are TGTGCCAGCAGCCAGGGACTAGCGGACCCCTACGAGCAGTACTTC. Translating it yields CASSQGLADPYEQYF.

The chain has TRBV2 and TRBJ2-3; tentative D call: TRBD1 (5 bases). Germline CDR1 reads SNHLY; CDR2 reads FYNNEI. With 7 bases removed from V and 2 bases from J, the gap between germline ends came to 13 bases. The length of the CDR3 is 14 residues. The CDR3 protein is CASNAGISTDTQYF. The CDR3 nucleotides read TGTGCCAGCAATGCAGGGATCTCCACAGATACGCAGTATTTT.

The chain recombines TRBV7-8 with TRBJ2-7, with TRBD1 matching 7 bases. Germline V gives CDR1 SGHVS, CDR2 FQNEAQ. J was trimmed by 4 bases and V by 5 bases; bases with no gene match: 11. The CDR3 is 15 residues long. The CDR3 nucleotides read TGTGCCAGCAGCGAAACCCGACAGGGCCTATACGAGCAGTACTTC. Protein product: CASSETRQGLYEQYF.

The J gene is TRBJ2-3, the V gene TRBV25-1; TRBD1 might be the D (6 bases). The V gene lost 5 bases and the J gene lost 0 bases, with 15 bases spanning the gap. The germline V gene encodes CDR1 MGHDK and CDR2 SYGVNS. The CDR3 extends over 16 amino acids. The CDR3 reads CASSPGTQTSTDTQYF. CDR3 coding DNA: TGTGCCAGCAGTCCCGGGACACAAACTAGCACAGATACGCAGTATTTT. Full variable domain (outside the CDR3, taken from reference TRBV25-1 and TRBJ2-3): EADIYQTPRYLVIGTGKKITLECSQTMGHDKMYWYQQDPGMELHLIHYSYGVNSTEKGDLSSESTVSRIRTEHFPLTLESARPSHTSQYLCASSPGTQTSTDTQYFGPGTRLTVL.

The rearrangement joins TRBV7-9 to TRBJ2-1; TRBD2 matches at 14 bases. V shed 2 bases and J 8 bases; nucleotides not matched to a gene: 11. Germline CDR1 SEHNR, CDR2 FQNEAQ (reference sequence). CDR3 length: 18 residues. DNA for the CDR3: TGTGCCAGCAGCTTAACCGCCGTCGGGACTAGCGGGAGTTATGAGCAGTTCTTC. It yields the protein CASSLTAVGTSGSYEQFF.

The V gene is TRBV29-1, the J gene TRBJ2-7; 7 nucleotides match TRBD1. The CDR3 contains 13 residues. Losses at the gene ends were 7 bases for V and 2 bases for J; bases not matched to a gene: 8. Germline CDR1 is SQVTM and CDR2 is ANQGSEA. The CDR3: CSGRDSETYEQYF. For the CDR3, the DNA is TGCAGCGGCCGGGACAGTGAAACCTACGAGCAGTACTTC.

This rearrangement joins TRBV27 to TRBJ1-4; unclear D gene. Germline V gene sequence: CDR1 MNHEY, CDR2 SMNVEV (reference sequence). This CDR3 is built from 13 residues. The ends were cut back, 3 bases at V and 10 bases at J, with 12 bases in the middle. CDR3: CASSFTEYGKLFF. The CDR3 DNA reads TGTGCCAGCAGTTTTACGGAGTATGGAAAACTGTTTTTT.

The gene calls are TRBV6-5 and TRBJ2-1, with 8 positions matching TRBD2. V shed 5 bases and J 5 bases; nucleotides not matched to a gene: 5. CDR3 length: 14 amino acids. Germline CDR1 is MNHEY and CDR2 is SVGAGI. The CDR3 is CASSLGLADNEQFF. For the CDR3, the DNA is TGTGCCAGCAGTCTTGGACTAGCTGACAATGAGCAGTTCTTC.

This clone was recorded once. This sequence joins TRBV19 and TRBJ1-6; TRBD1 matches at 7 bases. Germline CDR1 LNHDA, CDR2 SQIVND (reference sequence). The V gene end was trimmed by 10 bases and the J gene end by 9 bases; junction bases not matched to a gene: 12. The CDR3 is made up of 14 amino acids. The CDR3: CATQADRAFSPLHF. The CDR3 region has the DNA TGTGCCACTCAAGCCGACAGGGCGTTTTCACCCCTCCACTTT. Full variable domain (missing parts from reference TRBV19 and TRBJ1-6): DGGITQSPKYLFRKEGQNVTLSCEQNLNHDAMYWYRQDPGQGLRLIYYSQIVNDFQKGDIAEGYSVSREKKESFPLTVTSAQKNPTAFYLCATQADRAFSPLHFGNGTRLTVT.

V is TRBV27 and J is TRBJ1-5, with 8 positions matching TRBD1. V trimming: 6 bases; J trimming: 3 bases; junction bases outside the gene matches: 13. Germline loops: CDR1 MNHEY, CDR2 SMNVEV (reference sequence). This CDR3 spans 17 amino acids. The CDR3 is CASSQGQGRSYNQPQHF. CDR3 sequence (DNA): TGTGCCAGCAGCCAAGGACAGGGTCGATCCTACAATCAGCCCCAGCATTTT.

The chain is built from TRBV5-5 and TRBJ2-1, with a tentative D call TRBD2 (5 bases). This CDR3 is 13 amino acids long. Germline V CDR1 and CDR2: SGHKS, YYEKEE (reference sequence). Trimming took 4 bases from V and 2 from J, leaving 7 bases between them. The CDR3 protein is CASSRGTYNEQFF. The CDR3 region has the DNA TGTGCCAGCAGCCGAGGGACCTACAATGAGCAGTTCTTC.

This clone appeared a few times. V is TRBV5-1 and J is TRBJ2-2; 13 nucleotides line up with TRBD2. The CDR3 spans 15 residues. Trimming removed 4 bases from V and 8 bases from J; junction bases left unmatched: 5. Germline V lookup: CDR1 SGHRS, CDR2 YFSETQ. The CDR3 loop reads CASSPGLAGAGELFF. CDR3 coding DNA: TGCGCCAGCAGCCCCGGACTAGCGGGAGCAGGGGAGCTGTTTTTT.

The chain carries TRBV2 and TRBJ2-7; TRBD1 matches at 9 bases. The germline V gene has CDR1 SNHLY and CDR2 FYNNEI. CDR3 length: 16 residues. V dropped 6 bases and J dropped 6; count of bases not matched to a gene: 15. The CDR3 region is CASRGLGTGITSEQYF. The DNA for the CDR3 is TGTGCCAGCAGAGGGCTGGGGACAGGGATAACCTCCGAGCAGTACTTC.

The chain has TRBV5-1 and TRBJ2-5; 9 bases are shared with TRBD2. The germline gives CDR1 SGHRS, CDR2 YFSETQ. The V segment lost 4 bases and the J segment 12 bases; nucleotides outside the gene matches: 16. This CDR3 region has 15 residues. The CDR3 DNA reads TGCGCCAGCAGCCTGGAAGCGGGGGGCGTTCGAGTGGAGTACTTC. It translates to CASSLEAGGVRVEYF.

The genes are TRBV11-2 and TRBJ1-4, with D tentatively TRBD1 (5 bases). Deletions cut 4 bases from V and 7 bases from J, with 22 bases between. Germline CDR1 and CDR2: SGHAT and FQNNGV. CDR3 length: 17 residues. As DNA, the CDR3 is TGTGCCAGCAGCTCACATCCCGAAGGGGAACTTGGTGAAAAACTGTTTTTT. Translation: CASSSHPEGELGEKLFF.

The genes are TRBV28 and TRBJ2-2; no definite D call. This CDR3 is 14 amino acids long. Germline CDR1 reads MDHEN; CDR2 reads SYDVKM. Trimming took off 4 bases at V and 5 bases at J, with 11 bases between the two ends. CDR3 coding DNA: TGTGCCAGCAGTTCCTTAGACATAACCGGGGAGCTGTTTTTT. Translated: CASSSLDITGELFF.